The 24 T cell receptor beta chains in this list originate from one sample, sequenced in a study of OX40 agonist ivuxolimab in advanced cancers. Library creation used the immunoSEQ multiplex PCR assay. The clones in this table, taken by TCRdb from immuneACCESS, are in-frame only. Not every clone is retained; where verified, under half of the shortfall comes from an unresolved V gene, and the cause of the rest is unknown. For this sample there are roughly 99,000 clones; under 95% appear just once. The top ten clonotypes cover approximately 1.2% of the sample. Here the sequenced sample was CD4+ or CD8+ T cells sorted from blood, taken in a trial of the OX40 agonist ivuxolimab. These TCRs come from an adult with an advanced solid tumor such as melanoma, head and neck, liver or kidney cancer.

This clone was found once. The rearrangement joins TRBV5-3 to TRBJ2-1, with D perhaps TRBD2 (6 bases). TRBV5-3 is sorted into the ORF group, with uncertain function. CDR3 length: 18 amino acids. Trimming removed 4 bases from V and 2 bases from J, with 22 bases in between. Here the CDR3 DNA reads TGTGCCAGAAGCCACCACTGCGTCCGGGACTTTCCCTACAATGAGCAGTTCTTC. This encodes CARSHHCVRDFPYNEQFF.

The chain employs TRBV30 and TRBJ1-2, with D unclear. The CDR3 is 12 amino acids. Germline V gene lookup returns CDR1 GTSNPN and CDR2 SVGIG (reference sequence). Trimming stripped 3 bases from V and 0 bases from J, with 5 bases between. As DNA, the CDR3 is TGTGCCTGGAGGCTTACTAACTATGGCTACACCTTC. Its translation is CAWRLTNYGYTF.

The CDR3 DNA sequence: TGTGCCAGTAGAGGCGACCGCTGGAACACTGAAGCTTTCTTT. Translation: CASRGDRWNTEAFF. This chain uses TRBV19 with TRBJ1-1; no definite D call. CDR3 length: 14 residues. The V and J ends lost 6 bases and 1 base respectively, with 12 bases between them. Germline V CDR1 and CDR2: LNHDA, SQIVND (reference sequence).

J is TRBJ1-1 and V is TRBV29-1, with a weak D call TRBD1 (5 bases). The CDR3 runs to 12 residues. V was cut by 3 bases and J by 5 bases, with 10 bases left in between. CDR1 and CDR2 from the germline V gene are SQVTM and ANQGSEA. The CDR3 is CSVEEGRTEAFF. Here the CDR3 DNA reads TGCAGCGTTGAGGAGGGGAGGACTGAAGCTTTCTTT. Looking up the rest from reference TRBV29-1 and TRBJ1-1 gives the full variable domain: SAVISQKPSRDICQRGTSLTIQCQVDSQVTMMFWYRQQPGQSLTLIATANQGSEATYESGFVIDKFPISRPNLTFSTLTVSNMSPEDSSIYLCSVEEGRTEAFFGQGTRLTVV.

V and J are TRBV29-1 and TRBJ1-2, with a possible D match to TRBD1 (6 bases). The CDR3 has 15 amino acids. The V and J ends lost 0 bases and 2 bases respectively, with 13 bases between them. Germline-derived CDR1 and CDR2 are SQVTM and ANQGSEA. The CDR3 DNA reads TGCAGCGTTGAAGACGAGAAAACAGGGAACTATGGCTACACCTTC. This translates into CSVEDEKTGNYGYTF.

This clone was detected only once. The chain couples TRBV7-3 to TRBJ1-1, with 9 bases that match TRBD1. Per the germline V gene, CDR1 is SGHTA and CDR2 is FQGTGA. The CDR3 has 13 residues. With V trimmed by 5 bases and J by 6 bases, 4 bases remained unmatched. CDR3: CASSPGQGAEAFF. The DNA of the CDR3 is TGTGCCAGCAGCCCGGGACAGGGAGCTGAAGCTTTCTTT.

The chain is built from TRBV9 and TRBJ2-7, with D unresolved. The CDR3 length is 14 residues. Trimming shortened V by 0 bases and J by 1 base, and 8 bases separated the two germline ends. CDR1 and CDR2 from the germline V gene are SGDLS and YYNGEE. The CDR3 region has the DNA TGTGCCAGCAGCGTAGGTATCAATTCCTACGAGCAGTACTTC. It yields the protein CASSVGINSYEQYF.

This chain joins TRBV5-6 and TRBJ1-5, with TRBD1 matching over 7 bases. V shed 4 bases and J 1 base; nucleotides not matched to a gene: 5. The V gene's germline CDR1 is SGHDT and CDR2 YYEEEE. The CDR3 is 15 amino acids. This CDR3 is CASSIQGLSNQPQHF. CDR3 sequence (DNA): TGTGCCAGCAGCATACAGGGGTTAAGCAATCAGCCCCAGCATTTT.

Here the CDR3 DNA reads TGTGCCAGCAGCTTGACGTCACAGGGGCAAACTGAAGCTTTCTTT. Residues: CASSLTSQGQTEAFF. The chain combines TRBV5-4 with TRBJ1-1; 7 nucleotides agree with TRBD1. The length of the CDR3 is 15 residues. Germline CDR1 is SGHNT and CDR2 is YYREEE (reference sequence). V was clipped by 1 base and J by 5 bases; unmatched bases: 8.

The rearrangement joins TRBV18 to TRBJ2-1; 12 bases agree with TRBD2. The CDR3 runs to 16 residues. Germline assignment: CDR1 KGHSH and CDR2 LQKENI. With V trimmed by 3 bases and J by 6 bases, 6 bases remained unmatched. CDR3 sequence: CASSPASGRALNEQFF. CDR3 sequence (DNA): TGTGCCAGCTCACCGGCTAGCGGGAGGGCCCTCAATGAGCAGTTCTTC. Based on the CDR3 plus reference TRBV18 and TRBJ2-1, the full variable domain is NAGVMQNPRHLVRRRGQEARLRCSPMKGHSHVYWYRQLPEEGLKFMVYLQKENIIDESGMPKERFSAEFPKEGPSILRIQQVVRGDSAAYFCASSPASGRALNEQFFGPGTRLTVL.

J is TRBJ2-7 and V is TRBV14, with TRBD1 matching 9 bases. Germline CDR1 and CDR2: SGHDN and FVKESK. The CDR3 consists of 19 residues. J was trimmed by 2 bases and V by 0 bases; bases with no gene match: 14. The CDR3 here is CASSQDWVFGDRAPYEQYF. The DNA for the CDR3 is TGTGCCAGCAGCCAAGATTGGGTATTCGGGGACAGGGCACCCTACGAGCAGTACTTC.

The DNA of the CDR3 is TGTGCCAGCAGCAGCCGACAGGGGGCTGCCGGGGAGCTGTTTTTT. This codes for CASSSRQGAAGELFF. The chain combines TRBV7-2 with TRBJ2-2; 10 nucleotides line up with TRBD1. After removal of 5 bases from V and 6 bases from J, the junction contained 6 bases not matched to a gene. The germline V gene encodes CDR1 SGHTA and CDR2 FQGNSA. This CDR3 is built from 15 residues.

The chain joins TRBV7-2 to TRBJ2-7; 8 bases agree with TRBD1. CDR3 length: 15 amino acids. The trim removed 5 bases at V and 2 bases at J, leaving 8 bases unmatched. The V gene's germline CDR1 is SGHTA and CDR2 FQGNSA. Here the CDR3 DNA reads TGTGCCAGCAGCCCACACCCGGGACAGGCCTACGAGCAGTACTTC. This gives the protein CASSPHPGQAYEQYF. Complete variable domain (other parts from reference TRBV7-2 and TRBJ2-7): GAGVSQSPSNKVTEKGKDVELRCDPISGHTALYWYRQSLGQGLEFLIYFQGNSAPDKSGLPSDRFSAERTGGSVSTLTIQRTQQEDSAVYLCASSPHPGQAYEQYFGPGTRLTVT.

The chain employs TRBV5-1 and TRBJ2-7; 9 positions agree with TRBD1. The CDR3 covers 14 residues. The germline V gene has CDR1 SGHRS and CDR2 YFSETQ. Losses at the gene ends were 5 bases for V and 2 bases for J; bases not matched to a gene: 5. This CDR3 is CASREGTGPYEQYF. CDR3 bases: TGCGCCAGCAGAGAGGGGACAGGGCCCTACGAGCAGTACTTC. Using reference TRBV5-1 and TRBJ2-7 for the parts outside the CDR3, the full variable domain is KAGVTQTPRYLIKTRGQQVTLSCSPISGHRSVSWYQQTPGQGLQFLFEYFSETQRNKGNFPGRFSGRQFSNSRSEMNVSTLELGDSALYLCASREGTGPYEQYFGPGTRLTVT.

The chain links TRBV10-1 to TRBJ2-5, with 8 bases matching TRBD1. The CDR3 spans 14 residues. Germline assignment: CDR1 WNHNN and CDR2 SYGVQD (reference sequence). Unmatched junction bases numbered 12, after V lost 11 bases and J lost 4 bases. In DNA form, the CDR3 reads TGCGCCGGCCGCCGACAGGGGAGTTCAGAGACCCAGTACTTC. Residues: CAGRRQGSSETQYF.

V gene TRBV5-4 combines with J gene TRBJ1-1; possible D gene TRBD1, 6 bases. Trimming removed 4 bases at V and 1 base at J, with 17 bases between. From germline, CDR1 is SGHNT and CDR2 YYREEE (reference sequence). The CDR3 spans 16 residues. In DNA form, the CDR3 reads TGTGCCAGCAGCGGGGGTACAGGGAGCGGGAACACTGAAGCTTTCTTT. As protein: CASSGGTGSGNTEAFF. Full variable domain (rest looked up from reference TRBV5-4 and TRBJ1-1): ETGVTQSPTHLIKTRGQQVTLRCSSQSGHNTVSWYQQALGQGPQFIFQYYREEENGRGNFPPRFSGLQFPNYSSELNVNALELDDSALYLCASSGGTGSGNTEAFFGQGTRLTVV.

This chain links TRBV7-8 with TRBJ2-3, with D perhaps TRBD1 or TRBD2 (6 bases each). V was trimmed by 5 bases and J by 5 bases, leaving 26 bases between them. The CDR3 loop spans 18 amino acids. Germline V lookup: CDR1 SGHVS, CDR2 FQNEAQ. The CDR3 sequence is CASSAPRAPGAQRDTQYF. The CDR3 DNA reads TGTGCCAGCAGCGCGCCCCGGGCGCCGGGGGCCCAACGAGATACGCAGTATTTT.

V is TRBV19 and J is TRBJ1-4; possibly TRBD1 for D (5 bases). Germline V CDR1 and CDR2: LNHDA, SQIVND (reference sequence). Trimming removed 1 base at V and 8 bases at J, with 11 bases between. CDR3 length: 14 amino acids. Here the CDR3 reads CASSIARGPEKLFF. The CDR3 region has the DNA TGTGCCAGTAGTATAGCCCGGGGACCCGAAAAACTGTTTTTT. The variable domain in full, completed from reference TRBV19 and TRBJ1-4, reads DGGITQSPKYLFRKEGQNVTLSCEQNLNHDAMYWYRQDPGQGLRLIYYSQIVNDFQKGDIAEGYSVSREKKESFPLTVTSAQKNPTAFYLCASSIARGPEKLFFGSGTQLSVL.

The rearrangement joins TRBV7-9 to TRBJ1-1; D ambiguous. V gave up 5 bases and J gave up 3 bases, with 4 bases separating them. This CDR3 comprises 11 residues. Germline V gene data show CDR1 as SEHNR and CDR2 as FQNEAQ (reference sequence). CDR3 loop: CASSAYTEAFF. For the CDR3, the DNA is TGTGCCAGCAGCGCGTACACTGAAGCTTTCTTT.

The chain couples TRBV9 to TRBJ2-1; TRBD1 matches at 8 bases. This CDR3 spans 17 amino acids. Germline assignment: CDR1 SGDLS and CDR2 YYNGEE. Unmatched junction bases numbered 7, after V lost 2 bases and J lost 0 bases. The CDR3 DNA follows: TGTGCCAGCAGCGTTTCCTCCGGGACAGGCTCCTACAATGAGCAGTTCTTC. Its protein is CASSVSSGTGSYNEQFF.

This chain joins TRBV7-2 and TRBJ1-2, with 7 bases lining up with TRBD1. Germline CDR1 reads SGHTA; CDR2 reads FQGNSA. This CDR3 spans 14 amino acids. The V segment lost 5 bases and the J segment 5 bases; nucleotides outside the gene matches: 8. CDR3 in amino acids: CASSTWTGSYGYTF. For the CDR3, the DNA is TGTGCCAGCAGCACCTGGACAGGCTCATATGGCTACACCTTC. Looking up the rest from reference TRBV7-2 and TRBJ1-2 gives the full variable domain: GAGVSQSPSNKVTEKGKDVELRCDPISGHTALYWYRQSLGQGLEFLIYFQGNSAPDKSGLPSDRFSAERTGGSVSTLTIQRTQQEDSAVYLCASSTWTGSYGYTFGSGTRLTVV.

The CDR3 bases are TGTGCCAGCAGCCTTAATGGAGGGAGTATCCAGCCCCAGCATTTT. Translated: CASSLNGGSIQPQHF. J is TRBJ1-5 and V is TRBV6-5; no reliable D call. V shed 6 bases and J shed 7 bases, with 19 bases lying between them. Looked up from germline, CDR1 is MNHEY and CDR2 is SVGAGI. The CDR3 has 15 amino acids.

This clone was seen only a few times. The chain combines TRBV7-9 with TRBJ2-2; D ambiguous. CDR1 and CDR2 from the germline V gene are SEHNR and FQNEAQ (reference sequence). The CDR3 runs 14 residues. Trimming removed 2 bases at V and 2 bases at J, with 6 bases between. The CDR3 nucleotides are TGTGCCAGCAGCTTAATAGCTAACACCGGGGAGCTGTTTTTT. Amino acid sequence: CASSLIANTGELFF.

The V and J genes are TRBV2 and TRBJ2-7; 7 bases align to TRBD1. The germline gives CDR1 SNHLY, CDR2 FYNNEI. After removal of 11 bases from V and 0 bases from J, the junction contained 10 bases not matched to a gene. The CDR3 covers 14 residues. CDR3 DNA sequence: TGTGCCGGGGGACAGACAGAAAGCTCCTACGAGCAGTACTTC. This translates into CAGGQTESSYEQYF. Full variable domain (missing parts from reference TRBV2 and TRBJ2-7): EPEVTQTPSHQVTQMGQEVILRCVPISNHLYFYWYRQILGQKVEFLVSFYNNEISEKSEIFDDQFSVERPDGSNFTLKIRSTKLEDSAMYFCAGGQTESSYEQYFGPGTRLTVT.